This T cell receptor (beta chain) derives from a study of cytomegalovirus exposure and HLA in healthy donors. 13 Jbeta primers and 60 Vbeta primers were used for the PCR. Method: immunoSEQ multiplex PCR; TCRdb's copy keeps in-frame clones and lacks some. The sample table sets out 200,000 or so clones. Study results and caveats: Further analysis, carried out later, found HLA-associated TCR beta chains more clonally expanded than equally common other chains. Analyses of presence/absence relied on an assumption of roughly uniform sequencing depth across donors. Later analysis identified a missense DCLRE1C variant that was linked to TCR beta V- and J-gene trimming.

Concerning this clone: What it binds is not known.

Trimming took 0 bases from V and 4 from J, leaving 9 bases between them. Germline loops: CDR1 GTSNPN, CDR2 SVGIG (reference sequence). CDR3 length: 13 residues. The receptor's source is a boy aged 5-17 years in good health and CMV-seronegative. The genes are TRBV30 and TRBJ1-1; TRBD1 might be the D (6 bases). Sequencing input: PBMCs. The CDR3 protein is CAWSVIGGTEAFF. The CDR3 bases are TGTGCCTGGAGTGTTATAGGGGGCACTGAAGCTTTCTTT.